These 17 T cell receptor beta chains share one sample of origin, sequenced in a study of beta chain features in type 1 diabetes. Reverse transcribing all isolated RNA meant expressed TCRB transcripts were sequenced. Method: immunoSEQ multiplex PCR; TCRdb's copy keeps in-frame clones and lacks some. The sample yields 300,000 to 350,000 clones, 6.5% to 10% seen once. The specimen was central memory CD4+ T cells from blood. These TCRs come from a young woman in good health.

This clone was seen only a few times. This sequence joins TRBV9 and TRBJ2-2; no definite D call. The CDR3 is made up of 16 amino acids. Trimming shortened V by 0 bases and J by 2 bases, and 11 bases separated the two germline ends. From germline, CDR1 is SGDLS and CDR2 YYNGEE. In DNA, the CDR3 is TGTGCCAGCAGCGTAGCCCCCCCCGGAAACACCGGGGAGCTGTTTTTT. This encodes CASSVAPPGNTGELFF.

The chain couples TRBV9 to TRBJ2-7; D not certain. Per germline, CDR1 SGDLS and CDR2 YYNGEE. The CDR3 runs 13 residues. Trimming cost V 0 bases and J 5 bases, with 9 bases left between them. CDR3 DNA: TGTGCCAGCAGCGTAGCCCCCAGCGACGAGCAGTACTTC. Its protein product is CASSVAPSDEQYF.

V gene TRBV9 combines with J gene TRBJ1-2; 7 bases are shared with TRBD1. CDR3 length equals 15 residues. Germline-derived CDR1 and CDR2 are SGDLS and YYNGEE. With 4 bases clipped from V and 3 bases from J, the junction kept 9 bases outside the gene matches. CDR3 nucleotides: TGTGCCAGCAGCTGGGACTATGGGACAGACTATGGCTACACCTTC. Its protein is CASSWDYGTDYGYTF.

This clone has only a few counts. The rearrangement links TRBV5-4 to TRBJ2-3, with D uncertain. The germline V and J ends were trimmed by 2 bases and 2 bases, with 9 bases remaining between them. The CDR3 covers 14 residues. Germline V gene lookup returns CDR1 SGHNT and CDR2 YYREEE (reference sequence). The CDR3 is CASSLVGNTDTQYF. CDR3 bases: TGTGCCAGCAGCTTAGTAGGAAACACAGATACGCAGTATTTT.

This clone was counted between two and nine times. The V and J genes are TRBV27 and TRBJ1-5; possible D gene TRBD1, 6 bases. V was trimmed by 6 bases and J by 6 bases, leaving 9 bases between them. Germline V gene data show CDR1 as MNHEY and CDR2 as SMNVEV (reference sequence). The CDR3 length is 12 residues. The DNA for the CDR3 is TGTGCCAGCAGGCAGGGGCGTCAGCCCCAGCATTTT. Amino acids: CASRQGRQPQHF.

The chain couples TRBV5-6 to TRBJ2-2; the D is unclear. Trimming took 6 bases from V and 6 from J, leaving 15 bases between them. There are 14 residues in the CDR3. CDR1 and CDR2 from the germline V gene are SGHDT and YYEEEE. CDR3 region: CASTRLRGSGELFF. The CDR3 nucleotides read TGTGCCAGCACCCGCCTCCGAGGATCCGGGGAGCTGTTTTTT.

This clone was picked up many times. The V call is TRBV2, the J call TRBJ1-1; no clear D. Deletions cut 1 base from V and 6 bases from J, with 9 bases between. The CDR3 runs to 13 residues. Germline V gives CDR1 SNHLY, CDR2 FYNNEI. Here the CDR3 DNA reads TGTGCCAGCAGTGAAGATATGAGACCTGAAGCTTTCTTT. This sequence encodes CASSEDMRPEAFF.

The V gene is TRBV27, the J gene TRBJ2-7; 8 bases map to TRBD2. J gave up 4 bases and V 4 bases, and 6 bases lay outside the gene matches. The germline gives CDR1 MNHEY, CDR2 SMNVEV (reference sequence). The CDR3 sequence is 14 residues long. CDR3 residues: CASSWTSGRYEQYF. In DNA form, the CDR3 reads TGTGCCAGCAGTTGGACCAGCGGGAGATACGAGCAGTACTTC.

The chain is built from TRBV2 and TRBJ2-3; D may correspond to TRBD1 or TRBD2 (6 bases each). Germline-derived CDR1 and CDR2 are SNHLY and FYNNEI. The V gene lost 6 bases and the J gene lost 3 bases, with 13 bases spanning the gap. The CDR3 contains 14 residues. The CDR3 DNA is TGTGCCAGCAGAGGGGGGCTAGCGACAGATACGCAGTATTTT. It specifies CASRGGLATDTQYF. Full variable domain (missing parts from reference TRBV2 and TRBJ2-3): EPEVTQTPSHQVTQMGQEVILRCVPISNHLYFYWYRQILGQKVEFLVSFYNNEISEKSEIFDDQFSVERPDGSNFTLKIRSTKLEDSAMYFCASRGGLATDTQYFGPGTRLTVL.

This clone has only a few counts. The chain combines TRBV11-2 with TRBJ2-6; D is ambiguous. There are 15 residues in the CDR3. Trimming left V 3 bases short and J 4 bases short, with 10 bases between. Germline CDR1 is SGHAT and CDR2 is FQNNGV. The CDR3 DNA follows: TGTGCCAGCAGCTTTGCTACCGCCGGGGCCAACGTCCTGACTTTC. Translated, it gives CASSFATAGANVLTF.

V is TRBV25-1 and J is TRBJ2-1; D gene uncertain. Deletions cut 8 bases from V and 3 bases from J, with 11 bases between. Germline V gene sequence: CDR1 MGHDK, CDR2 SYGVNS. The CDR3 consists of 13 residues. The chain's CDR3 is CASLSPIYNEQFF. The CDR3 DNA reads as TGTGCCAGCCTTAGCCCTATCTACAATGAGCAGTTCTTC.

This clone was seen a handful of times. The CDR3 DNA follows: TGTGCCAGCAGCTTTTCTCTCGAACGGTACGAGCAGTACTTC. Protein sequence: CASSFSLERYEQYF. The genes are TRBV11-2 and TRBJ2-7; D unresolved. Germline loops: CDR1 SGHAT, CDR2 FQNNGV. This CDR3 region has 14 residues. The ends were cut back, 3 bases at V and 4 bases at J, with 13 bases in the middle.

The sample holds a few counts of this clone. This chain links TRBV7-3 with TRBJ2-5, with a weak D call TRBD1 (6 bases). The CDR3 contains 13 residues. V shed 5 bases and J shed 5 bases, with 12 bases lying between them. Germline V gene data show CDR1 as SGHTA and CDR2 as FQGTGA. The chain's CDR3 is CASSTGFRETQYF. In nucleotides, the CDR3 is TGTGCCAGCAGCACAGGGTTCAGGGAGACCCAGTACTTC.

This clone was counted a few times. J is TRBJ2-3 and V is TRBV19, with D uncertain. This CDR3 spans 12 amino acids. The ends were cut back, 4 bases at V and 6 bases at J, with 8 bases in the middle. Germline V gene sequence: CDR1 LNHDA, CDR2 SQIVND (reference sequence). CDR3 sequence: CASSTGSDTQYF. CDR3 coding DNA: TGTGCCAGTAGTACCGGATCGGATACGCAGTATTTT.

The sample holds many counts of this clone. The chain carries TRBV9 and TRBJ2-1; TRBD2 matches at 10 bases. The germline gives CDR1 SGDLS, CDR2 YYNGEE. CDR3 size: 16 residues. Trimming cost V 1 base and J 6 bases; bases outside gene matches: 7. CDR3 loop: CASSVLAGAQPNEQFF. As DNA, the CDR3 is TGTGCCAGCAGCGTACTAGCGGGGGCCCAGCCCAATGAGCAGTTCTTC.

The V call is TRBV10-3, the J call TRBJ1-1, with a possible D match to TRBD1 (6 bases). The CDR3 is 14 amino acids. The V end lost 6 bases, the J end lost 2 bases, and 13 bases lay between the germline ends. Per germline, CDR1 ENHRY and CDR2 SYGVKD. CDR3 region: CAIRDSGQNTEAFF. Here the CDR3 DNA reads TGTGCCATCAGGGACTCGGGACAAAACACTGAAGCTTTCTTT.

The CDR3 sequence: CASSLGLTSGAQETQYF. The CDR3 bases are TGTGCCAGCAGCTTGGGATTGACTAGCGGAGCTCAAGAGACCCAGTACTTC. The V call is TRBV11-2, the J call TRBJ2-5, with 9 bases lining up with TRBD2. The germline V gene encodes CDR1 SGHAT and CDR2 FQNNGV. The J segment lost 2 bases and the V segment lost 3 bases, leaving 10 bases of the junction unmatched. The CDR3 consists of 17 residues.